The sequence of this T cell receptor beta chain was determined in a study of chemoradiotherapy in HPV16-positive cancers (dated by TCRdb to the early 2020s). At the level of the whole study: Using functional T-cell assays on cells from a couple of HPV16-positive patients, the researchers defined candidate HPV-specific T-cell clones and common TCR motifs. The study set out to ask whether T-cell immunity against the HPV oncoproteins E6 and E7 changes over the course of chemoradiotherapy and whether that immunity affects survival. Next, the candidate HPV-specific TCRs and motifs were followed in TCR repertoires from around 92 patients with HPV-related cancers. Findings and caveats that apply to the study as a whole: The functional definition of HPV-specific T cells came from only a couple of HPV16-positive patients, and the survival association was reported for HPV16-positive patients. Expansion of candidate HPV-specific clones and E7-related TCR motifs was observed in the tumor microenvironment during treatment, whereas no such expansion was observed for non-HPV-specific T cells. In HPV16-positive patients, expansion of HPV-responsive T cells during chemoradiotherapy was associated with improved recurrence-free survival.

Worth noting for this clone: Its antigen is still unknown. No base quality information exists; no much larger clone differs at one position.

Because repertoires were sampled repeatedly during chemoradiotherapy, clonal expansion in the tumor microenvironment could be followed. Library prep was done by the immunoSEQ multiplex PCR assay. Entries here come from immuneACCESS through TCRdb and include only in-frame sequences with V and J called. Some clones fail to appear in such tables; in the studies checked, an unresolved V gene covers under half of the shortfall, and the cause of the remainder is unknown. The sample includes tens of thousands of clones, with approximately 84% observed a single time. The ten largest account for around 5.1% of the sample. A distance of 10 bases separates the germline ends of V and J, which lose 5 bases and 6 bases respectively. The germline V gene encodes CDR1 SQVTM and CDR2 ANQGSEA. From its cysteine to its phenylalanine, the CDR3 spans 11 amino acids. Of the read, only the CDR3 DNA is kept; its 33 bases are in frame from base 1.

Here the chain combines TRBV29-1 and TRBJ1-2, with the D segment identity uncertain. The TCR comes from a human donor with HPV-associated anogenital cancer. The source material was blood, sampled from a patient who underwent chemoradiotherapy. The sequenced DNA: TGCAGCGTTTGGGCTGGGGATGGCTACACCTTC. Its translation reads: CSVWAGDGYTF. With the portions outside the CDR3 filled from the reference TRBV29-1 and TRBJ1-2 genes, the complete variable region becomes SAVISQKPSRDICQRGTSLTIQCQVDSQVTMMFWYRQQPGQSLTLIATANQGSEATYESGFVIDKFPISRPNLTFSTLTVSNMSPEDSSIYLCSVWAGDGYTFGSGTRLTVV.